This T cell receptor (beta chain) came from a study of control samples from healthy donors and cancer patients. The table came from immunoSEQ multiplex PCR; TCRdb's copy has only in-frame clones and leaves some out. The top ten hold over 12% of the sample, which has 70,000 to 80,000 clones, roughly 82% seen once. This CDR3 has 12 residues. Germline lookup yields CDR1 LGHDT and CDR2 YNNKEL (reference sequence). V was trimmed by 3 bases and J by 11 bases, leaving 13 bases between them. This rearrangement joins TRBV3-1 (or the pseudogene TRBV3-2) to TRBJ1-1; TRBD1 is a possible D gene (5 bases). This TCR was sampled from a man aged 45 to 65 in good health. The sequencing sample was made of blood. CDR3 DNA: TGTGCCAGCAGCCATGGGGCCGCGTACGCTTTCTTT. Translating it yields CASSHGAAYAFF.